The 13 T cell receptor beta chains given below trace back to one sample, sequenced in a study of glioma-infiltrating T cells after dendritic cell vaccination. Sequencing was performed with immunoSEQ multiplex PCR; in TCRdb, only in-frame clones are kept and a portion is missing. The sample carries fewer than 85,000 clones, over 70% recorded once. The material was blood, obtained before dendritic cell vaccination. These receptors originate from a human donor with glioblastoma.

The chain combines TRBV7-9 with TRBJ1-2; 8 bases match TRBD1. CDR1 and CDR2 from the germline V gene are SEHNR and FQNEAQ (reference sequence). This CDR3 is 14 amino acids long. The V segment lost 5 bases and the J segment 4 bases; nucleotides outside the gene matches: 6. The CDR3 reads CASSLIGTGYGYTF. CDR3 bases: TGTGCCAGCAGCCTAATCGGGACAGGCTATGGCTACACCTTC.

The chain employs TRBV5-1 and TRBJ2-2; TRBD2 aligns across 13 bases. V lost 4 bases and J lost 7; bases outside the gene matches: 10. CDR1 and CDR2 (germline): SGHRS, YFSETQ. The CDR3 spans 17 residues. This CDR3 reads CASSTGTSGKRGGELFF. CDR3 coding DNA: TGCGCCAGCAGCACCGGGACTAGCGGGAAAAGGGGCGGGGAGCTGTTTTTT.

As for this clone: At the DNA level, this CDR3 is encoded by other sequences in the same sample as well. Here the CDR3 reads CASSTGQATNEKLFF. The CDR3, as DNA: TGTGCCAGTAGTACCGGACAGGCAACTAATGAAAAACTGTTTTTT. The chain uses TRBV19 and TRBJ1-4; 7 bases agree with TRBD1. V shed 4 bases, J shed 0 bases, and the junction held 2 bases outside the gene matches. The CDR3 runs to 15 residues. CDR1 is LNHDA and CDR2 is SQIVND in the germline V gene (reference sequence).

This clone was observed a handful of times. This chain joins TRBV5-5 and TRBJ2-7; 8 bases agree with TRBD2. With 5 bases clipped from V and 7 bases from J, the junction kept 5 bases outside the gene matches. Germline CDR1 reads SGHKS; CDR2 reads YYEKEE (reference sequence). The CDR3 totals 12 residues. This CDR3 reads CASSMTGGEQYV. The CDR3 DNA is TGTGCCAGCAGTATGACGGGAGGGGAGCAGTACGTC.

The V gene is TRBV29-1, the J gene TRBJ2-3; D is unresolved. CDR1 and CDR2 from the germline V gene are SQVTM and ANQGSEA. V lost 4 bases and J lost 0, with 5 bases in between. The CDR3 length is 12 residues. The CDR3 nucleotides read TGCAGCGTTGCAGTCAGCACAGATACGCAGTATTTT. Protein: CSVAVSTDTQYF.

The chain joins TRBV18 to TRBJ1-6, with D perhaps matching TRBD1 (5 bases). This CDR3 is built from 16 residues. Per germline, CDR1 KGHSH and CDR2 LQKENI. V gave up 2 bases and J gave up 6 bases, with 14 bases separating them. The CDR3 DNA follows: TGTGCCAGCTCACCAGGGGCTGTAGGTTTTAATTCACCCCTCCACTTT. Residues: CASSPGAVGFNSPLHF.

The rearrangement links TRBV6-1 to TRBJ1-6; 9 nucleotides line up with TRBD1. The germline V gene has CDR1 MNHNS and CDR2 SASEGT. The trim removed 0 bases at V and 10 bases at J, leaving 7 bases unmatched. This CDR3 is 16 amino acids long. The CDR3 region is CASSEAEGQGGSPLHF. In nucleotides, the CDR3 is TGTGCCAGCAGTGAAGCAGAGGGACAGGGCGGGTCACCCCTCCACTTT.

CDR3 sequence: CSVSWGQGVGYTF. In DNA form, the CDR3 reads TGCAGCGTTTCCTGGGGACAGGGAGTTGGCTACACCTTC. The J gene is TRBJ1-2, the V gene TRBV29-1; 9 positions match TRBD1. This CDR3 has 13 residues. From germline, CDR1 is SQVTM and CDR2 ANQGSEA. Trimming took 5 bases from V and 7 from J; bases not matched to a gene: 8.

CDR3: CASSEYRGPATGELFF. The CDR3 DNA reads as TGTGCCAGTAGTGAGTACAGGGGGCCGGCCACCGGGGAGCTGTTTTTT. The chain is built from TRBV19 and TRBJ2-2, with TRBD1 identical over 9 bases. This CDR3 contains 16 residues. CDR1 and CDR2 (germline): LNHDA, SQIVND (reference sequence). The trim removed 5 bases at V and 4 bases at J, leaving 8 bases unmatched.

CDR3 DNA sequence: TGCGCCAGCAGCCAGCCCCCTAGCGGGGGGTCCAATGAGCAGTTCTTC. It encodes CASSQPPSGGSNEQFF. The V and J genes are TRBV5-1 and TRBJ2-1; 11 positions agree with TRBD2. J lost 6 bases, V lost 4 bases, and 9 bases had no gene match. Germline CDR1 and CDR2: SGHRS and YFSETQ. The length of the CDR3 is 16 residues.

The chain has TRBV9 and TRBJ1-4; maybe TRBD1 (5 bases). CDR1 and CDR2 from the germline V gene are SGDLS and YYNGEE. The CDR3 is 16 residues long. Trimming removed 4 bases from V and 0 bases from J, with 13 bases in between. DNA of the CDR3: TGTGCCAGCAGCCCAGGCCAGGGAACAACTAATGAAAAACTGTTTTTT. This codes for CASSPGQGTTNEKLFF. Together with reference TRBV9 and TRBJ1-4, the CDR3 gives the full variable domain: DSGVTQTPKHLITATGQRVTLRCSPRSGDLSVYWYQQSLDQGLQFLIQYYNGEERAKGNILERFSAQQFPDLHSELNLSSLELGDSALYFCASSPGQGTTNEKLFFGSGTQLSVL.

The genes are TRBV15 and TRBJ2-5, with TRBD2 as a possible D gene (6 bases). CDR1 is LNHNV, CDR2 YYDKDF, per germline (reference sequence). The CDR3 is 14 amino acids. Trimming took off 0 bases at V and 5 bases at J, with 10 bases between the two ends. CDR3 in amino acids: CATSRDRGIETQYF. The CDR3 DNA follows: TGTGCCACCAGCAGAGACCGGGGGATCGAGACCCAGTACTTC.

The rearrangement uses TRBV6-5 and TRBJ1-1; D is possibly TRBD1 (6 bases). Germline V gene sequence: CDR1 MNHEY, CDR2 SVGAGI. The germline V and J ends were trimmed by 2 bases and 3 bases, with 16 bases remaining between them. The CDR3 length is 16 residues. The CDR3: CASSYVPGTQDTEAFF. DNA of the CDR3: TGTGCCAGCAGTTACGTACCCGGGACACAAGACACTGAAGCTTTCTTT.